A single sample is the source of the 22 T cell receptor beta chains below, sequenced in a study of identical twins. TCRdb reprocessed the 5' RACE reads with MiXCR, giving one entry per CDR3 protein. The table includes around 280,000 distinct CDR3 sequences, under 9% detected once. These records were also assigned to another study, of yellow fever vaccine responses in identical twins.

The sample taken for sequencing was memory (CD45RO+) T cells sorted from blood. Receptor source: a woman aged 18-29 years in good health.

V and J are TRBV5-1 and TRBJ2-3; 7 bases are shared with TRBD2. Germline V gene sequence: CDR1 SGHRS, CDR2 YFSETQ. This CDR3 is built from 16 residues. Trimming at V came to 0 bases and at J to 3 bases, leaving 7 bases not matched to a gene. CDR3 residues: CASSLEAGVGTDTQYF. CDR3 DNA sequence: TGCGCCAGCAGCTTGGAGGCGGGAGTGGGTACAGATACGCAGTATTTT. Full variable domain (remainder filled in from reference TRBV5-1 and TRBJ2-3): KAGVTQTPRYLIKTRGQQVTLSCSPISGHRSVSWYQQTPGQGLQFLFEYFSETQRNKGNFPGRFSGRQFSNSRSEMNVSTLELGDSALYLCASSLEAGVGTDTQYFGPGTRLTVL.

In this sample, this clonotype turned up many times. V and J are TRBV7-2 and TRBJ1-5; D is ambiguous. Germline V lookup: CDR1 SGHTA, CDR2 FQGNSA. The CDR3 loop spans 13 amino acids. Deletions cut 1 base from V and 4 bases from J, with 5 bases between. CDR3 nucleotide sequence: TGTGCCAGCAGCTTAGAAAGGAATCAGCCCCAGCATTTT. Its translation: CASSLERNQPQHF.

This clonotype turned up a few times. The genes are TRBV14 and TRBJ2-1; 10 bases line up with TRBD2. Germline V gives CDR1 SGHDN, CDR2 FVKESK. V was pared by 4 bases and J by 2 bases, with 8 bases of the junction left unmatched. There are 17 residues in the CDR3. CDR3 region: CASSPLRSGGAYNEQFF. DNA for the CDR3: TGTGCCAGCAGCCCTCTAAGAAGCGGGGGGGCCTACAATGAGCAGTTCTTC.

The rearrangement joins TRBV27 to TRBJ2-5; D gene unclear. The CDR3 spans 14 residues. Trimming shortened V by 3 bases and J by 1 base, and 9 bases separated the two germline ends. Per the germline V gene, CDR1 is MNHEY and CDR2 is SMNVEV (reference sequence). Here the CDR3 DNA reads TGTGCCAGCAGTTTTGTAGGCGTCCAAGAGACCCAGTACTTC. It specifies CASSFVGVQETQYF.

This clonotype appeared many times. The chain joins TRBV24-1 to TRBJ2-2, with D perhaps matching TRBD1 (6 bases). The CDR3 covers 16 residues. Germline V gene lookup returns CDR1 KGHDR and CDR2 SFDVKD. Deletions cut 4 bases from V and 5 bases from J, with 16 bases between. CDR3 DNA sequence: TGTGCCACCAGTGACCAAGCACAGGGAGAGACCGGGGAGCTGTTTTTT. Translated, it gives CATSDQAQGETGELFF.

The V gene is TRBV7-8, the J gene TRBJ2-2; a possible D gene is TRBD1 (6 bases). This CDR3 is built from 15 residues. Germline-derived CDR1 and CDR2 are SGHVS and FQNEAQ. Deletions cut 5 bases from V and 6 bases from J, with 16 bases between. The CDR3 sequence: CASSPFGQGPGELFF. The CDR3, as DNA: TGTGCCAGCAGCCCTTTCGGGCAGGGGCCCGGGGAGCTGTTTTTT.

This clonotype was counted between two and nine times. This rearrangement joins TRBV2 to TRBJ2-1; TRBD1 is a possible D gene (5 bases). Per germline, CDR1 SNHLY and CDR2 FYNNEI. The CDR3 loop spans 14 amino acids. Trimming took off 10 bases at V and 0 bases at J, with 13 bases between the two ends. The CDR3 region is CATGQGRSYNEQFF. DNA of the CDR3: TGTGCCACTGGGCAGGGTCGCTCCTACAATGAGCAGTTCTTC.

This chain uses TRBV7-2 with TRBJ2-5, with TRBD2 identical over 9 bases. This CDR3 has 15 amino acids. In germline, CDR1 is SGHTA, CDR2 FQGNSA. The V segment lost 5 bases and the J segment 5 bases; nucleotides outside the gene matches: 9. CDR3 region: CASSPSSGRRETQYF. DNA for the CDR3: TGTGCCAGCAGCCCATCGAGCGGGAGGCGGGAGACCCAGTACTTC.

This clonotype was picked up a small number of times. The V gene is TRBV3-1, the J gene TRBJ1-2, with TRBD1 matching over 8 bases. The CDR3 length is 16 residues. With 0 bases clipped from V and 6 bases from J, the junction kept 9 bases outside the gene matches. Germline V gene sequence: CDR1 LGHDT, CDR2 YNNKEL (reference sequence). CDR3 amino acids: CASSQDTPRGRDGYTF. CDR3 coding DNA: TGTGCCAGCAGCCAAGATACCCCCAGGGGGCGGGATGGCTACACCTTC. Using reference TRBV3-1 and TRBJ1-2 for the parts outside the CDR3, the full variable domain is DTAVSQTPKYLVTQMGNDKSIKCEQNLGHDTMYWYKQDSKKFLKIMFSYNNKELIINETVPNRFSPKSPDKAHLNLHINSLELGDSAVYFCASSQDTPRGRDGYTFGSGTRLTVV.

This clonotype was detected many times. The J gene is TRBJ2-7, the V gene TRBV10-3, with 9 bases that match TRBD2. The CDR3 extends over 14 amino acids. The V segment lost 7 bases and the J segment 7 bases; nucleotides outside the gene matches: 11. CDR1 ENHRY and CDR2 SYGVKD come from the germline V gene. CDR3 residues: CAIKSGGPDGEQYV. In nucleotides, the CDR3 is TGTGCCATCAAAAGCGGGGGGCCCGATGGGGAGCAGTACGTC.

This clonotype was seen only a few times. The J gene is TRBJ1-2, the V gene TRBV7-9; no firm D call. Deletions cut 5 bases from V and 7 bases from J, with 14 bases between. The germline CDR1 and CDR2 sequences are SEHNR and FQNEAQ (reference sequence). The CDR3 sequence is 13 residues long. The CDR3 loop reads CASSRVGSGGYTF. The CDR3 DNA sequence: TGTGCCAGCAGCCGCGTAGGTAGTGGTGGCTACACCTTC.

This clonotype was picked up many times. The chain joins TRBV5-1 to TRBJ1-5; D may be TRBD1 (6 bases). V lost 3 bases to trimming and J lost 6 bases, with 10 bases between them. Germline assignment: CDR1 SGHRS and CDR2 YFSETQ. There are 13 residues in the CDR3. CDR3 residues: CASSSQGPQPQHF. CDR3 bases: TGCGCCAGCAGCTCACAGGGCCCTCAGCCCCAGCATTTT.

The J gene is TRBJ1-1, the V gene TRBV6-1; D remains ambiguous. Germline loops: CDR1 MNHNS, CDR2 SASEGT. Trimming pared 2 bases from V and 6 bases from J, leaving 16 bases between. The CDR3 contains 15 residues. CDR3 residues: CASSESGLFRAEAFF. The CDR3 bases are TGTGCCAGCAGTGAATCCGGGCTCTTCCGCGCTGAAGCTTTCTTT.

The chain links TRBV10-2 to TRBJ2-7; a possible D gene is TRBD1 (5 bases). Germline CDR1 is WSHSY and CDR2 is SAAADI. Trimming cost V 3 bases and J 4 bases, with 16 bases left between them. This CDR3 is built from 15 residues. Here the CDR3 DNA reads TGCGCCAGCAGTGAAGGGATTAGGGGTGGGTACGAGCAGTACTTC. This sequence encodes CASSEGIRGGYEQYF.

The V gene is TRBV6-1, the J gene TRBJ2-7, with 7 bases lining up with TRBD2. The germline CDR1 and CDR2 sequences are MNHNS and SASEGT. V lost 7 bases and J lost 5; bases outside the gene matches: 14. This CDR3 comprises 15 residues. As DNA, the CDR3 is TGTGCCAGCACCCCCGTCGGGAGCGGGAACGACGAGCAGTACTTC. It specifies CASTPVGSGNDEQYF.

CDR3 in DNA: TGCGCCAGCAGCTTGAGCGGGGCCAACTCTGGAAACACCATATATTTT. It translates to CASSLSGANSGNTIYF. The chain has TRBV5-1 and TRBJ1-3; D perhaps matches TRBD1 (5 bases). The germline V gene encodes CDR1 SGHRS and CDR2 YFSETQ. The CDR3 has 16 residues. The germline V and J ends were trimmed by 1 base and 0 bases, with 11 bases remaining between them.

This clonotype has a single count. The CDR3 is CASSPWTVSYEQYV. CDR3 nucleotides: TGCGCCAGCAGTCCCTGGACAGTCTCCTACGAGCAGTACGTC. The J gene is TRBJ2-7, the V gene TRBV23-1; the D gene is possibly TRBD1 (6 bases). TRBV23-1 is annotated as an ORF whose role is uncertain. The CDR3 length is 14 residues. The V and J ends lost 4 bases and 0 bases respectively, with 10 bases between them.

The V and J genes are TRBV6-1 and TRBJ2-5; D is uncertain. Germline-derived CDR1 and CDR2 are MNHNS and SASEGT. The V and J ends lost 11 bases and 0 bases respectively, with 10 bases between them. The CDR3 loop spans 12 amino acids. This chain's CDR3 is CAARGNQETQYF. In DNA, the CDR3 is TGTGCCGCACGAGGAAACCAAGAGACCCAGTACTTC.

The chain has TRBV10-3 and TRBJ1-6; D is unclear. Germline V gene sequence: CDR1 ENHRY, CDR2 SYGVKD. V gave up 0 bases and J gave up 10 bases, with 7 bases separating them. The CDR3 has 13 amino acids. The CDR3 region is CAISESVESPLHF. As DNA, the CDR3 is TGTGCCATCAGTGAGTCGGTGGAGTCACCCCTCCACTTT.

There are many counts of this clonotype. The genes are TRBV7-3 and TRBJ2-2, with D unclear. Germline CDR1 reads SGHTA; CDR2 reads FQGTGA. The CDR3 runs 14 residues. The germline V and J ends were trimmed by 5 bases and 4 bases, with 11 bases remaining between them. The DNA for the CDR3 is TGTGCCAGCAGCCCTACATCGGGCACCGGGGAGCTGTTTTTT. Protein: CASSPTSGTGELFF.

In this sample, this clonotype turned up a few times. The chain joins TRBV27 to TRBJ2-7; unclear D gene. The CDR3 is 14 residues long. From germline, CDR1 is MNHEY and CDR2 SMNVEV (reference sequence). Trimming stripped 2 bases from V and 5 bases from J, with 13 bases between. In DNA form, the CDR3 reads TGTGCCAGCAGTTTAAACGGACCGAGCAACGAGCAGTACTTC. Translated: CASSLNGPSNEQYF.

V and J are TRBV20-1 and TRBJ2-1; 11 nucleotides align to TRBD2. Germline values: CDR1 DFQATT, CDR2 SNEGSKA (reference sequence). The CDR3 covers 17 residues. The V gene end was trimmed by 6 bases and the J gene end by 4 bases; junction bases not matched to a gene: 14. The CDR3 loop reads CSATPGLAEIRYNEQFF. The CDR3 DNA sequence: TGCAGTGCGACCCCGGGACTAGCGGAAATCAGGTACAATGAGCAGTTCTTC.